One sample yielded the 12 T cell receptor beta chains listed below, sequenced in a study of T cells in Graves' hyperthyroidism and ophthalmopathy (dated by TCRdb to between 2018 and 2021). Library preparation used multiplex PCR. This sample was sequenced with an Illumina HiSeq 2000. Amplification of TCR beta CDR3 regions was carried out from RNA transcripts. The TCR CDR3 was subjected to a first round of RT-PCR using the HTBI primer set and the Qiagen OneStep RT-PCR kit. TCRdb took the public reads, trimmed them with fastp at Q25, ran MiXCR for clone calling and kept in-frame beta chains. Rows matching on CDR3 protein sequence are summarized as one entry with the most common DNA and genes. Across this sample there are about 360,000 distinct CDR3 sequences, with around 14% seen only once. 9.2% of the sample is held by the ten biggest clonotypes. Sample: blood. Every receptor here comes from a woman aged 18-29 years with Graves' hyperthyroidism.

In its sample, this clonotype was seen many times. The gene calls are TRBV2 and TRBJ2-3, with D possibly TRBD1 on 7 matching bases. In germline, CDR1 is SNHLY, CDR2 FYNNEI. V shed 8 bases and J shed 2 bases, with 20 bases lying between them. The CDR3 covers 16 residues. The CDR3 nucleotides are TGTGCCAGCGGGATTTTCTCAGGGGGGCACACAGATACGCAGTATTTT. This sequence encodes CASGIFSGGHTDTQYF. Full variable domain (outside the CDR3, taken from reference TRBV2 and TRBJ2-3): EPEVTQTPSHQVTQMGQEVILRCVPISNHLYFYWYRQILGQKVEFLVSFYNNEISEKSEIFDDQFSVERPDGSNFTLKIRSTKLEDSAMYFCASGIFSGGHTDTQYFGPGTRLTVL.

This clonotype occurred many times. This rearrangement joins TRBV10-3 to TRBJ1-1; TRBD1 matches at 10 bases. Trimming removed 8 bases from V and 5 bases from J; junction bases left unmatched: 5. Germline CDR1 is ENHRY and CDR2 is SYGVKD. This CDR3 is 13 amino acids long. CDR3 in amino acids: CAICPGQGTEAFF. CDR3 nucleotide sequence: TGTGCCATCTGCCCGGGACAGGGGACTGAAGCTTTCTTT.

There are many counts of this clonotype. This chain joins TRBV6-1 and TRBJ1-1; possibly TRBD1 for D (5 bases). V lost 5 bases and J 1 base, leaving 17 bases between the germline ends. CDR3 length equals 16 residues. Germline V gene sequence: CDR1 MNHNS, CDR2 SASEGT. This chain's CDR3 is CASSSLRGRANTEAFF. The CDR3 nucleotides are TGTGCCAGCAGTTCCCTCCGGGGGAGGGCGAACACTGAAGCTTTCTTT.

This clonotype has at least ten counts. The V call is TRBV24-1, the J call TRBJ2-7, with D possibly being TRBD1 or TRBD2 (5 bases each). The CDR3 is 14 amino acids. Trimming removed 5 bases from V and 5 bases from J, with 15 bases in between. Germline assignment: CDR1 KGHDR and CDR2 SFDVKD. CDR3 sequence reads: CATSGKSGLDEQYF. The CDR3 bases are TGTGCCACCAGTGGAAAGTCGGGGCTCGACGAGCAGTACTTC.

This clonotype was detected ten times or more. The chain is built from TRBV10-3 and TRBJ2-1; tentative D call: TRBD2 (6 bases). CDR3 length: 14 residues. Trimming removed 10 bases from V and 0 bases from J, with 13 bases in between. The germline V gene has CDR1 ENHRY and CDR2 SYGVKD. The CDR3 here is CATRDWSSYNEQFF. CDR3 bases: TGTGCCACCCGGGACTGGAGCTCCTACAATGAGCAGTTCTTC.

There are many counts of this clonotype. The CDR3 spells CASSYSIGGTSGNTIYF. Written as DNA, the CDR3 is TGTGCCAGCAGTTACTCCATTGGCGGTACCTCTGGAAACACCATATATTTT. The genes are TRBV6-5 and TRBJ1-3, with D unresolved. Trimming cost V 0 bases and J 0 bases, with 12 bases left between them. The germline CDR1 and CDR2 sequences are MNHEY and SVGAGI. This CDR3 has 17 amino acids.

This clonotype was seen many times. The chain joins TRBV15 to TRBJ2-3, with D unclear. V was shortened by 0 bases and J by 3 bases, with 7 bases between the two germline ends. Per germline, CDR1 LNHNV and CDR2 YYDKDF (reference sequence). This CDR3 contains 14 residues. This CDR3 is CATSRDLLTDTQYF. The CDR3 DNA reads TGTGCCACCAGCAGAGATCTCTTAACAGATACGCAGTATTTT. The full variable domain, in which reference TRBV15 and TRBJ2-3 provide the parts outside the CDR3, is DAMVIQNPRYQVTQFGKPVTLSCSQTLNHNVMYWYQQKSSQAPKLLFHYYDKDFNNEADTPDNFQSRRPNTSFCFLDIRSPGLGDTAMYLCATSRDLLTDTQYFGPGTRLTVL.

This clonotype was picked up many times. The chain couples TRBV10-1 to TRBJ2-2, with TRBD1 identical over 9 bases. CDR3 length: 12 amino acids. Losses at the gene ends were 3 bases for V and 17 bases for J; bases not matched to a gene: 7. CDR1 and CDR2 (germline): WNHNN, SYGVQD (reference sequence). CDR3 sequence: CASSDLDRGVFF. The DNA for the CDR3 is TGCGCCAGCAGTGACCTGGACAGGGGAGTTTTTTTT.

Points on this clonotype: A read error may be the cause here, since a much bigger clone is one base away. CDR3 protein: CATSDPTLGSKETQYF. CDR3 bases: TGTGCCACCAGTGATCCTACCCTCGGGTCCAAAGAGACCCAGTACTTC. V is TRBV24-1 and J is TRBJ2-5; no firm D call. V lost 3 bases and J 3 bases, leaving 16 bases between the germline ends. There are 16 residues in the CDR3. Germline-derived CDR1 and CDR2 are KGHDR and SFDVKD.

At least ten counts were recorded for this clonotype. CDR3 DNA: TGCAGCGTTGTTGGGAAGGGGTCCGAGCAGTACTTC. Its protein product is CSVVGKGSEQYF. The gene calls are TRBV29-1 and TRBJ2-7, with a tentative D call TRBD1 (5 bases). The V end was cut by 4 bases, the J end by 6 bases, with 13 bases between. There are 12 residues in the CDR3. Germline V CDR1 and CDR2: SQVTM, ANQGSEA.

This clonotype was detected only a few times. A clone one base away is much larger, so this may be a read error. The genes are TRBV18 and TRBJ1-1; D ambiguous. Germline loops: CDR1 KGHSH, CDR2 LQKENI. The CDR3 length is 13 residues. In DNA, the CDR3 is TGTGCCAGCTCGCCCTACGGGTCCACTGAAGTTTTCTTT. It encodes CASSPYGSTEVFF.

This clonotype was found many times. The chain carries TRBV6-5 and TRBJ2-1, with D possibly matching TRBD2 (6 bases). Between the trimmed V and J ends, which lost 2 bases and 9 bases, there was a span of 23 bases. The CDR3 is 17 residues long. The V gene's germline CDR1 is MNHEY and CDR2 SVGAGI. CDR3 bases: TGTGCCAGCAGTTACCCGGGGGAGACCCGGGGGAAATTTGAGCAGTTCTTC. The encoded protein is CASSYPGETRGKFEQFF.